Listed below are T cell receptor beta chains from one sample, sequenced in a study of post-analysis software for immune sequencing data. TCRdb re-called the PCR reads through MiXCR, storing one row per CDR3 protein. The table records hundreds of thousands of distinct CDR3 sequences, 59% of them present only once. The sample was blood. All receptors derive from a girl between 2 and 10 years old with multiple sclerosis. CDR3s include the opening cysteine and the closing phenylalanine or tryptophan. A D gene is named only where the DNA matches it firmly. Clone size is stated in some rows and not others, as once, few, many or a class when expanded.

J gene: TRBJ1-5; CDR3 length: 13; V gene: TRBV20-1; D gene: -; clone size: -; CDR3 DNA: TGCAGTCTCAATAGGGGAACCGATCAGCCCCAGCATTTT; CDR3 protein: CSLNRGTDQPQHF
J gene: TRBJ1-2; CDR3 length: 15; V gene: TRBV18; D gene: -; clone size: -; CDR3 DNA: TGTGCCAGCTCACCGGACAGCACCCCTGGGTATGGCTACACCTTC; CDR3 protein: CASSPDSTPGYGYTF
J gene: TRBJ2-7; CDR3 length: 15; V gene: TRBV4-1; D gene: TRBD1; clone size: -; CDR3 DNA: TGCGCCAGCAGCCAGGCTGGGGGACAGACCTACGAGCAGTACTTC; CDR3 protein: CASSQAGGQTYEQYF
J gene: TRBJ2-5; CDR3 length: 11; V gene: TRBV29-1; D gene: -; clone size: -; CDR3 DNA: TGCAGCGTTGGAACCTACGCGACCCAGTACTTC; CDR3 protein: CSVGTYATQYF
J gene: TRBJ2-1; CDR3 length: 13; V gene: TRBV29-1; D gene: -; clone size: -; CDR3 DNA: TGCAGCGTTGTAAGGGGAGGGGGCAATGAGCAGTTCTTC; CDR3 protein: CSVVRGGGNEQFF
J gene: TRBJ1-2; CDR3 length: 14; V gene: TRBV11-2; D gene: -; clone size: -; CDR3 DNA: TGTGCCAGCAGCTTAGGGCAGGGGCATGATGGCTACACCTTC; CDR3 protein: CASSLGQGHDGYTF
J gene: TRBJ2-1; CDR3 length: 16; V gene: TRBV12-3/TRBV12-4; D gene: TRBD2; clone size: few; CDR3 DNA: TGTGCCAGCAGTCCCGGGACTAGCGGGAGGGCTTTCGAGCAGTTCTTC; CDR3 protein: CASSPGTSGRAFEQFF
J gene: TRBJ2-3; CDR3 length: 20; V gene: TRBV7-2; D gene: -; clone size: few; CDR3 DNA: TGTGCCAGCAGCTTAGGGTGGGGGGGGGCTGGCAACCCGACCACAGATACGCAGTATTTT; CDR3 protein: CASSLGWGGAGNPTTDTQYF
J gene: TRBJ1-2; CDR3 length: 15; V gene: TRBV5-1; D gene: -; clone size: -; CDR3 DNA: TGCGCCAGCAGTCTCGACGGGCAGCCTAACTATGGCTACACCTTC; CDR3 protein: CASSLDGQPNYGYTF
J gene: TRBJ2-1; CDR3 length: 13; V gene: TRBV7-7; D gene: TRBD2; clone size: -; CDR3 DNA: TGTGCTAGCAGCCCCGGGAGGGCCGCTGAGCAGTTCTTC; CDR3 protein: CASSPGRAAEQFF
J gene: TRBJ2-7; CDR3 length: 14; V gene: TRBV5-1; D gene: -; clone size: -; CDR3 DNA: TGCGCCAGCAGCCCCCGGGTCGGGACCTACGAGCAGTACTTC; CDR3 protein: CASSPRVGTYEQYF
J gene: TRBJ2-1; CDR3 length: 15; V gene: TRBV12-5; D gene: -; clone size: once; CDR3 DNA: TGTGCTAGTGGTTCCCCTCTATTATCTTACAATGAGCAGTTCTTC; CDR3 protein: CASGSPLLSYNEQFF
J gene: TRBJ2-7; CDR3 length: 16; V gene: TRBV6-2/TRBV6-3; D gene: -; clone size: once; CDR3 DNA: TGTGCCAGCAGTTACCTCCGGGACTGGCCTCCCTACGAGCAGTACTTC; CDR3 protein: CASSYLRDWPPYEQYF
J gene: TRBJ2-1; CDR3 length: 15; V gene: TRBV15; D gene: -; clone size: -; CDR3 DNA: TGTGCCACCAGCAGAGGACAGGGAGGGACTGGGGAGCAGTTCTTC; CDR3 protein: CATSRGQGGTGEQFF
J gene: TRBJ2-1; CDR3 length: 15; V gene: TRBV10-3; D gene: TRBD2; clone size: -; CDR3 DNA: TGTGCCATCAGTGGGACTAGCGGGAGTGGTAGTGAGCAGTTCTTC; CDR3 protein: CAISGTSGSGSEQFF
J gene: TRBJ1-2; CDR3 length: 13; V gene: TRBV2; D gene: -; clone size: -; CDR3 DNA: TGTGCCAGCAATTTCGCAGTTAACTATGGCTACACCTTC; CDR3 protein: CASNFAVNYGYTF
J gene: TRBJ2-1; CDR3 length: 15; V gene: TRBV12-3/TRBV12-4; D gene: TRBD1; clone size: -; CDR3 DNA: TGTGCCAGCAGTGAGGGACAGGGTGTCCACAATGAGCAGTTCTTC; CDR3 protein: CASSEGQGVHNEQFF
J gene: TRBJ2-3; CDR3 length: 15; V gene: TRBV12-5; D gene: -; clone size: -; CDR3 DNA: TGTGCTAGTGGTTTGGTCCAGGGAGGTTCAGATACGCAGTATTTT; CDR3 protein: CASGLVQGGSDTQYF
J gene: TRBJ1-2; CDR3 length: 14; V gene: TRBV6-5; D gene: TRBD1; clone size: -; CDR3 DNA: TGTGCCAGCAGACGGGACAGGGGTCCCTATGGCTACACCTTC; CDR3 protein: CASRRDRGPYGYTF
J gene: TRBJ2-1; CDR3 length: 15; V gene: TRBV12-3/TRBV12-4; D gene: TRBD1; clone size: once; CDR3 DNA: TGTGCCAGCAGTCACGGGACAGGTTACAGGAATGAGCAGTTCTTC; CDR3 protein: CASSHGTGYRNEQFF
J gene: TRBJ2-7; CDR3 length: 15; V gene: TRBV5-1; D gene: TRBD2; clone size: -; CDR3 DNA: TGCGCCAGCAGCCCCGGAGTAGCGGGAGGTGGAGAGCAGTACTTC; CDR3 protein: CASSPGVAGGGEQYF
J gene: TRBJ2-6; CDR3 length: 14; V gene: TRBV12-3/TRBV12-4; D gene: -; clone size: few; CDR3 DNA: TGTGCCAGCAGTTTAAGGGAAGGGGCCAACGTCCTGACTTTC; CDR3 protein: CASSLREGANVLTF
J gene: TRBJ2-7; CDR3 length: 15; V gene: TRBV4-1; D gene: TRBD2; clone size: -; CDR3 DNA: TGCGCCAGCAGCAAGGCTACTAGCGGTATCTACGAGCAGTACTTC; CDR3 protein: CASSKATSGIYEQYF
J gene: TRBJ2-1; CDR3 length: 15; V gene: TRBV29-1; D gene: TRBD2; clone size: few; CDR3 DNA: TGCAGCGTTGCGGCGGGACTAGCCGTCTACAATGAGCAGTTCTTC; CDR3 protein: CSVAAGLAVYNEQFF
J gene: TRBJ1-5; CDR3 length: 16; V gene: TRBV5-1; D gene: TRBD1; clone size: once; CDR3 DNA: TGCGCCAGCAGCTTAGCAGGGGGCGAGAACAATCAGCCCCAGCATTTT; CDR3 protein: CASSLAGGENNQPQHF
J gene: TRBJ2-4; CDR3 length: 14; V gene: TRBV7-2; D gene: TRBD1; clone size: -; CDR3 DNA: TGTGCCAGCAGCGCAGGACAGGGCCGGAACATTCAGTACTTC; CDR3 protein: CASSAGQGRNIQYF
J gene: TRBJ2-1; CDR3 length: 12; V gene: TRBV12-3/TRBV12-4; D gene: -; clone size: -; CDR3 DNA: TGTGCCAGCAATTTTCTGGCTTATGAGCAGTTCTTC; CDR3 protein: CASNFLAYEQFF
J gene: TRBJ2-1; CDR3 length: 11; V gene: TRBV6-5; D gene: -; clone size: few; CDR3 DNA: TGTGCCAGCAGTTACGGGGTCGAGCAGTTCTTC; CDR3 protein: CASSYGVEQFF
J gene: TRBJ2-7; CDR3 length: 15; V gene: TRBV29-1; D gene: -; clone size: -; CDR3 DNA: TGCAGCGTTCCGAGTGGGTCGGGAGAATCCTACGAGCAGTACTTC; CDR3 protein: CSVPSGSGESYEQYF
J gene: TRBJ2-1; CDR3 length: 16; V gene: TRBV20-1; D gene: -; clone size: -; CDR3 DNA: TGCAGTGCTAGTCCCTTTGAAACCGCGTTAAGGAATGAGCAGTTCTTC; CDR3 protein: CSASPFETALRNEQFF
J gene: TRBJ2-7; CDR3 length: 13; V gene: TRBV20-1; D gene: TRBD1; clone size: -; CDR3 DNA: TGCAGTGCTAGGGGCCAGGGGGCGCGCGAGCAGTACTTC; CDR3 protein: CSARGQGAREQYF
J gene: TRBJ2-1; CDR3 length: 16; V gene: TRBV19; D gene: TRBD2; clone size: -; CDR3 DNA: TGTGCCAGTAGTCTTAGCGGGAGGCCCTCAATCGATGAGCAGTTCTTC; CDR3 protein: CASSLSGRPSIDEQFF
J gene: TRBJ2-1; CDR3 length: 15; V gene: TRBV12-3/TRBV12-4; D gene: TRBD1; clone size: few; CDR3 DNA: TGTGCCAGCACTGGACAGGGTAGCTCCTACAATGAGCAGTTCTTC; CDR3 protein: CASTGQGSSYNEQFF
J gene: TRBJ2-7; CDR3 length: 16; V gene: TRBV12-3/TRBV12-4; D gene: TRBD1; clone size: few; CDR3 DNA: TGTGCCAGCAGTTACGGACAGGGGGCGGTCGCCTACGAGCAGTACTTC; CDR3 protein: CASSYGQGAVAYEQYF
J gene: TRBJ2-2; CDR3 length: 14; V gene: TRBV29-1; D gene: -; clone size: -; CDR3 DNA: TGCAGCGTTGCACAGGATCCGAACACCGGGGAGCTGTTTTTT; CDR3 protein: CSVAQDPNTGELFF
J gene: TRBJ2-1; CDR3 length: 14; V gene: TRBV29-1; D gene: TRBD2; clone size: -; CDR3 DNA: TGCAGCGTTGAAAAGCGGGGGGGAGGAGGAGAGCAGTTCTTC; CDR3 protein: CSVEKRGGGGEQFF
J gene: TRBJ2-5; CDR3 length: 17; V gene: TRBV2; D gene: TRBD2; clone size: -; CDR3 DNA: TGTGCCAGCAGTGATTTCAGGCTAGCGGGCCAACAAGAGACCCAGTACTTC; CDR3 protein: CASSDFRLAGQQETQYF
J gene: TRBJ1-1; CDR3 length: 14; V gene: TRBV2; D gene: -; clone size: -; CDR3 DNA: TGTGCCTGCAGTGAAATCGGGGCCAACACTGAAGCTTTCTTT; CDR3 protein: CACSEIGANTEAFF
J gene: TRBJ1-2; CDR3 length: 11; V gene: TRBV5-1; D gene: -; clone size: -; CDR3 DNA: TGCGCCAGCAGCTTGAATGGTGGCTACACCTTC; CDR3 protein: CASSLNGGYTF
J gene: TRBJ2-4; CDR3 length: 14; V gene: TRBV12-3/TRBV12-4; D gene: -; clone size: -; CDR3 DNA: TGTGCCAGCAGTTCGACTGGTGGCAAAAACATTCAGTACTTC; CDR3 protein: CASSSTGGKNIQYF
J gene: TRBJ2-1; CDR3 length: 13; V gene: TRBV29-1; D gene: -; clone size: -; CDR3 DNA: TGCAGCGTTGGCAGGAGCTCCTACAATGAGCAGTTCTTC; CDR3 protein: CSVGRSSYNEQFF
J gene: TRBJ2-1; CDR3 length: 16; V gene: TRBV5-1; D gene: -; clone size: -; CDR3 DNA: TGCGCCAGCAGCTTGACTATCGGCGCCGCCTACAATGAGCAGTTCTTC; CDR3 protein: CASSLTIGAAYNEQFF
J gene: TRBJ2-1; CDR3 length: 8; V gene: TRBV4-3; D gene: -; clone size: -; CDR3 DNA: TGCGCCAGCATTAGGAAGTTCTTC; CDR3 protein: CASIRKFF
J gene: TRBJ2-7; CDR3 length: 16; V gene: TRBV4-2; D gene: TRBD2; clone size: few; CDR3 DNA: TGTGCCAGCAGCCACGGTAGTACTAGCGGGAGCTTTGAGCAGTACTTC; CDR3 protein: CASSHGSTSGSFEQYF
J gene: TRBJ2-3; CDR3 length: 15; V gene: TRBV19; D gene: -; clone size: -; CDR3 DNA: TGTGCCAGTAGTATGGGCCTAGCGAAGTCAGATACGCAGTATTTT; CDR3 protein: CASSMGLAKSDTQYF
J gene: TRBJ2-1; CDR3 length: 16; V gene: TRBV5-5; D gene: TRBD2; clone size: few; CDR3 DNA: TGTGCCAGCAGCTTGGGACTAGCGGGGGGGTCCGGTGAGCAGTTCTTC; CDR3 protein: CASSLGLAGGSGEQFF
J gene: TRBJ1-5; CDR3 length: 16; V gene: TRBV6-6; D gene: TRBD1; clone size: -; CDR3 DNA: TGTGCCAGCAGCCCTGCCGGGACAGGGGTGGCTCAGCCCCAGCATTTT; CDR3 protein: CASSPAGTGVAQPQHF
J gene: TRBJ1-4; CDR3 length: 15; V gene: TRBV25-1; D gene: -; clone size: -; CDR3 DNA: TGTGCCAGCAGTGAATCATTTAGGGTGGGTGAAAAACTGTTTTTT; CDR3 protein: CASSESFRVGEKLFF
J gene: TRBJ2-1; CDR3 length: 16; V gene: TRBV10-2; D gene: -; clone size: -; CDR3 DNA: TGCGCCAGCAGTGACTGGCGGGGAGAGGGGTACAATGAGCAGTTCTTC; CDR3 protein: CASSDWRGEGYNEQFF
J gene: TRBJ2-1; CDR3 length: 13; V gene: TRBV20-1; D gene: TRBD1; clone size: once; CDR3 DNA: TGCAGTGCTAGCCGGACAGGGCTAGATGAGCAGTTCTTC; CDR3 protein: CSASRTGLDEQFF
J gene: TRBJ2-4; CDR3 length: 17; V gene: TRBV12-3/TRBV12-4; D gene: -; clone size: -; CDR3 DNA: TGTGCCAGCAGTCCTGCGGGGCTTTTTCTAGCCAAAAACATTCAGTACTTC; CDR3 protein: CASSPAGLFLAKNIQYF
J gene: TRBJ1-1; CDR3 length: 15; V gene: TRBV7-2; D gene: -; clone size: -; CDR3 DNA: TGTGCCAGCAGCTTAGTCGCAGGCCAGAACACTGAAGCTTTCTTT; CDR3 protein: CASSLVAGQNTEAFF
J gene: TRBJ1-6; CDR3 length: 15; V gene: TRBV12-3/TRBV12-4; D gene: -; clone size: -; CDR3 DNA: TGTGCCAGCACTTCCGGACTGATCTATAATTCACCCCTCCACTTT; CDR3 protein: CASTSGLIYNSPLHF
J gene: TRBJ2-4; CDR3 length: 13; V gene: TRBV12-3/TRBV12-4; D gene: -; clone size: -; CDR3 DNA: TGTGCCAGCAGTTTAGAGGGCAAAAACATTCAGTACTTC; CDR3 protein: CASSLEGKNIQYF